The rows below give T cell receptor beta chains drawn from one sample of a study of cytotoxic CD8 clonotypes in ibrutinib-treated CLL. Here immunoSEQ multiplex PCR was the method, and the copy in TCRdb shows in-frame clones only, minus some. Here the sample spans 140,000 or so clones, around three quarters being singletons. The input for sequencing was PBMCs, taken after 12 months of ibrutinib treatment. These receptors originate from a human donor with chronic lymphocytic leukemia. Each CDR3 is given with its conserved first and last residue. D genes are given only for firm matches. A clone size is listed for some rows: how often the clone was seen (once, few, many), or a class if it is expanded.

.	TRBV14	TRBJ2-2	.	TGTGCCAGCAGCCCCGGCCCTCGTAGCGAGGAGCTGTTTTTT	CASSPGPRSEELFF
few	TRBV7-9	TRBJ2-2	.	TGTGCCAGCAGCTTATGGGGCGGGGAGCTGTTTTTT	CASSLWGGELFF
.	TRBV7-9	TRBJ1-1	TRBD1	TGTGCCAGCAGCATAGGACAGGGGGTTTGGGGCACTGAAGCTTTCTTT	CASSIGQGVWGTEAFF
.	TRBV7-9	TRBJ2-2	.	TGTGCCAGCAGCTCGGACCGAAAGGGACGTACGAACACCGGGGAGCTGTTTTTT	CASSSDRKGRTNTGELFF
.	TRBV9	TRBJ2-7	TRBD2	TGTGCCAGCAGCGGAAGCGGGGGACTTCTCTACGAGCAGTACTTC	CASSGSGGLLYEQYF
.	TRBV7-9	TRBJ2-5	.	TGTGCCAGCAGCCTCTTCGCGGAGACCCAGTACTTC	CASSLFAETQYF
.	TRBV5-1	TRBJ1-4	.	TGCGCCAGCAGCTTGGCGACCGAAGTGAATGAAAAACTGTTTTTT	CASSLATEVNEKLFF
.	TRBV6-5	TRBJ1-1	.	TGTGCCAGCAGTTACTTTGCAGGGCAAGAGTCTACTGAAGCTTTCTTT	CASSYFAGQESTEAFF
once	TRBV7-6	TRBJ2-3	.	TGTGCCAGCAGCCAGCCCACCGGCGGATCCATTACGCAGTATTTT	CASSQPTGGSITQYF
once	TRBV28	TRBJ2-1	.	TGTGCCAGCAGTTTAGGCGGCACAGCGTCCTACAATGAGCAGTTCTTC	CASSLGGTASYNEQFF
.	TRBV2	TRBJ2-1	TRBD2	TGTGCCAGCAGTGATAGGGCTAGCGGTTACAATGAGCAGTTCTTC	CASSDRASGYNEQFF
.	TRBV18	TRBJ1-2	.	TGTGCCAGCTCACCGAAACCTATTGACAGAATTAAGAGCTATGGCTACACCTTC	CASSPKPIDRIKSYGYTF
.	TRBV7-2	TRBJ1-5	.	TGTGCCAGCAGCCTCCAGGCGGCCGATCAGCCCCAGCATTTT	CASSLQAADQPQHF
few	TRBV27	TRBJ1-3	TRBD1	TGTGCCAGCAGTAAGGACAGGGTCGGCTCTGGAAACACCATATATTTT	CASSKDRVGSGNTIYF
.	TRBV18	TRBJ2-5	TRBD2	TGTGCCAGCTCACCCGCTAGCGGACTCCAAGAGACCCAGTACTTC	CASSPASGLQETQYF
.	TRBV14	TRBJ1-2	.	TGTGCCAGCAGCCAAGAAATGATTAACTATGGCTACACCTTC	CASSQEMINYGYTF
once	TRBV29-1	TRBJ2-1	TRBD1	TGCAGCGTTGAGGCCCCGGACAGGGGTCACAATGAGCAGTTCTTC	CSVEAPDRGHNEQFF
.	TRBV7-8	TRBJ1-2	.	TGTGCCAGCAGCTCACCCTCTACAACGGGGAACTATGGCTACACCTTC	CASSSPSTTGNYGYTF
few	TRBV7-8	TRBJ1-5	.	TGTGCCAGCAGCTTTAGAGGGGCAGGGAGTAGCAATCAGCCCCAGCATTTT	CASSFRGAGSSNQPQHF
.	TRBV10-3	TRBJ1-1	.	TGTGCCATCAGTGATCTGGGCCCTGGGGGGACTGAAGCTTTCTTT	CAISDLGPGGTEAFF
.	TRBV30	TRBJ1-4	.	TGTGCCTGGAGTCCCTACTCAGGGGTGGGTGAAAAACTGTTTTTT	CAWSPYSGVGEKLFF
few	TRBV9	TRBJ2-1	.	TGTGCCAGCAGCGTAGGGGAGCCGTTCGAGCAGTTCTTC	CASSVGEPFEQFF
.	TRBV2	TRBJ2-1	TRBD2	TGTGCCTTCAAGCAGGGACTAGCCGCACACAATGAGCAGTTCTTC	CAFKQGLAAHNEQFF
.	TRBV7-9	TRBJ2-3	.	TGTGCCAGCAGCTTGGCCAGGGGAGAAGATACGCAGTATTTT	CASSLARGEDTQYF
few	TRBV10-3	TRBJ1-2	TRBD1	TGTGCCATCAGTGGTCCGACACAGGGGACCTATGGCTACACCTTC	CAISGPTQGTYGYTF
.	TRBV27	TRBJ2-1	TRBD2	TGTGCCAGCAGTTTAAGTTCTAGCGGACCCAATGAGCAGTTCTTC	CASSLSSSGPNEQFF
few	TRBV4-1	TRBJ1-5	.	TGCGCCAGCAGCCAAGAGGCTGGGGGGAAAAATCAGCCCCAGCATTTT	CASSQEAGGKNQPQHF
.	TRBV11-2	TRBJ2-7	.	TGTGCCAGCAGCTTTGTTACAGCCTACGAGCAGTACTTC	CASSFVTAYEQYF
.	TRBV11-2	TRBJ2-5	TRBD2	TGTGCCAGCCGAAGACTAGCGGGGGTGCGAGAGACCCAGTACTTC	CASRRLAGVRETQYF
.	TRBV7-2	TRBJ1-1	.	TGTGCCAGCAGCTTATTTCTACAGAACACTGAAGCTTTCTTT	CASSLFLQNTEAFF
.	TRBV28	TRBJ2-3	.	TGTGCCAGCAGTTTATCTACAGATACGCAGTATTTT	CASSLSTDTQYF
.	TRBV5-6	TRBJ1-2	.	TGTGCCAGCAGCTTCGCTCGGGGCAGGCCTAACTATGGCTACACCTTC	CASSFARGRPNYGYTF
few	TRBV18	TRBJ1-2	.	TGTGCCAGCAAATCCTCCGGGGAAGGCTACACCTTC	CASKSSGEGYTF
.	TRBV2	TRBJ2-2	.	TGTGCCAGCAGCGACGGACCGAACACCGGGGAGCTGTTTTTT	CASSDGPNTGELFF
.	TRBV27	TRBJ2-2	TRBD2	TGTGCCAGCAGTTTAGGCCGGGGACTAGCGGGAGGGCCTTGGACCGGGGAGCTGTTTTTT	CASSLGRGLAGGPWTGELFF
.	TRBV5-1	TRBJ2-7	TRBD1	TGCGCCAGCAGCTTGGCGTACAGGGGGCAGAGCGAGCAGTACTTC	CASSLAYRGQSEQYF
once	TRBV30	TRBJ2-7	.	TGTGCCTGGAACCAGGGTTCCTACGAGCAGTACTTC	CAWNQGSYEQYF
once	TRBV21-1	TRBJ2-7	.	TGTGCCAGCAGCAAAGGTGGACAGGGGGCGGAAGAGCAGTACTTC	CASSKGGQGAEEQYF
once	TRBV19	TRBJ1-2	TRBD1	TGTGCCAGTAGTGTGCAGGGACAGGGGGCAGCATACGGCTATGGCTACACCTTC	CASSVQGQGAAYGYGYTF
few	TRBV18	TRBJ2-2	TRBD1	TGTGCCAGCTCACCGCCAGGACAGGGGTACACCGGGGAGCTGTTTTTT	CASSPPGQGYTGELFF
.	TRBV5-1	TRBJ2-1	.	TGCGCCAGCAGCTTGGGTCCATCAGGGGCCCACAATGAGCAGTTCTTC	CASSLGPSGAHNEQFF
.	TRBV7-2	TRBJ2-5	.	TGTGCCAGCAGCCCCCTCGGCGGGCGGTACCAAGAGACCCAGTACTTC	CASSPLGGRYQETQYF
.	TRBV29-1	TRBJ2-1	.	TGCAGCTTCCTCCGGGACAACTACAATGAGCAGTTCTTC	CSFLRDNYNEQFF
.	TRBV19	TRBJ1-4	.	TGTGCCAGTAGTAAGCGGGGGTTTAATGAAAAACTGTTTTTT	CASSKRGFNEKLFF